The present T cell receptor (beta chain) was sequenced within a study of shared clonotypes between healthy human individuals. Study-wide findings and caveats: Lower generation probabilities were found for non-shared clonotypes than for those shared by all four donors. What rarefaction showed was incomplete sorted-subset sequencing despite large depth.

The germline CDR1 and CDR2 sequences are MNHEY and SMNVEV (reference sequence). This CDR3 comprises 13 residues. The germline V and J ends were trimmed by 6 bases and 7 bases, with 15 bases remaining between them. The run depth of the assay was deep. Each PCR replicate from the sorted subsets contained 150 to 200 ng DNA, which is tens of thousands of T cell genomes. Only in-frame clones appear in the TCRdb table, and some are missing; sequencing was by immunoSEQ multiplex PCR. The sample has about 770,000 clones; 55% to 80% are singletons. Turning to this clone: Its target is unknown.

This TCR was recovered from a woman in her thirties in good health. The rearrangement joins TRBV27 to TRBJ1-1; D uncertain. The source material was memory CD4+ T cells sorted from blood. Sample subset: CD45RA-negative fraction. The CDR3, as DNA: TGTGCCAGCAGCCCGAGGGCCGGCCGTGAAGCTTTCTTT. It encodes CASSPRAGREAFF.